Following are 31 T cell receptor beta chains from one sample sequenced in a study of OX40 agonist ivuxolimab in advanced cancers. Data came from immunoSEQ multiplex PCR; TCRdb stores just in-frame clones and leaves some out. The sample lists tens of thousands of clones, about 90% seen once, with 0.3% to 0.35% in the top ten. This sample comprised CD4+ or CD8+ T cells sorted from blood, obtained in a trial of the OX40 agonist ivuxolimab. The receptors come from an adult with an advanced solid tumor such as melanoma, head and neck, liver or kidney cancer.

The chain is built from TRBV5-1 and TRBJ2-7, with a possible D match to TRBD2 (6 bases). Per the germline V gene, CDR1 is SGHRS and CDR2 is YFSETQ. Deletions cut 3 bases from V and 7 bases from J, with 14 bases between. This CDR3 has 13 residues. The CDR3 is CASSSSVSGEQYF. The DNA of the CDR3 is TGCGCCAGCAGCTCTAGCGTCTCGGGTGAGCAGTACTTC.

The chain links TRBV11-2 to TRBJ2-5; 7 nucleotides align to TRBD1. CDR3 size: 14 residues. Germline CDR1 and CDR2: SGHAT and FQNNGV. J lost 4 bases, V lost 6 bases, and 8 bases had no gene match. CDR3 region: CASSRDSRLETQYF. CDR3 coding DNA: TGTGCCAGCAGTAGGGACAGTAGGTTAGAGACCCAGTACTTC.

The chain combines TRBV5-1 with TRBJ2-5; unclear D gene. This CDR3 spans 12 amino acids. Germline lookup yields CDR1 SGHRS and CDR2 YFSETQ. The ends were cut back, 4 bases at V and 2 bases at J, with 6 bases in the middle. CDR3 loop: CASSADQETQYF. In DNA form, the CDR3 reads TGCGCCAGCAGCGCAGATCAAGAGACCCAGTACTTC.

The V call is TRBV6-1, the J call TRBJ2-7, with TRBD2 identical over 12 bases. This CDR3 is built from 16 residues. The V segment lost 3 bases and the J segment 2 bases; nucleotides outside the gene matches: 5. The germline V gene encodes CDR1 MNHNS and CDR2 SASEGT. CDR3 region: CASSDPSGRATYEQYF. DNA of the CDR3: TGTGCCAGCAGTGACCCTAGCGGGAGGGCTACCTACGAGCAGTACTTC.

The chain employs TRBV2 and TRBJ2-4; D may be TRBD2 (6 bases). Germline loops: CDR1 SNHLY, CDR2 FYNNEI. The CDR3 sequence is 14 residues long. Trimming took off 1 base at V and 11 bases at J, with 15 bases between the two ends. DNA for the CDR3: TGTGCCAGCAGTGAAGGTGGAGGGAGAGGCGTTCAGTACTTC. Translating gives CASSEGGGRGVQYF.

This clone appeared once. The J gene is TRBJ2-1, the V gene TRBV9; the D gene is possibly TRBD1 (6 bases). This CDR3 contains 16 residues. Trimming stripped 3 bases from V and 3 bases from J, with 16 bases between. Germline CDR1 SGDLS, CDR2 YYNGEE. The CDR3 bases are TGTGCCAGCAGCGGGAAAAAGGGACACGACTACAATGAGCAGTTCTTC. As protein: CASSGKKGHDYNEQFF.

V gene TRBV7-9 combines with J gene TRBJ2-3; 8 bases agree with TRBD2. Germline trimming cut 8 bases from V and 1 base from J; bases unmatched to any gene: 8. CDR1 and CDR2 from the germline V gene are SEHNR and FQNEAQ (reference sequence). CDR3 length: 15 amino acids. The CDR3 region is CASGSGAGGTDTQYF. The CDR3 nucleotides read TGTGCCAGCGGAAGTGGAGCGGGAGGCACAGATACGCAGTATTTT.

This chain uses TRBV30 with TRBJ1-3; a weak D match, TRBD1 (6 bases). The CDR3 contains 14 residues. Germline V gene lookup returns CDR1 GTSNPN and CDR2 SVGIG (reference sequence). V dropped 5 bases and J dropped 1 base, with 12 bases sitting between them. CDR3 loop: CAWWGGHSGNTIYF. CDR3 DNA: TGTGCCTGGTGGGGGGGGCATTCTGGAAACACCATATATTTT.

The chain employs TRBV7-9 and TRBJ1-1; D remains unclear. V gave up 2 bases and J gave up 0 bases, with 7 bases separating them. Germline V gene sequence: CDR1 SEHNR, CDR2 FQNEAQ (reference sequence). The CDR3 contains 14 residues. For the CDR3, the DNA is TGTGCCAGCAGCTTATCCCGTCTGAACACTGAAGCTTTCTTT. Its translation is CASSLSRLNTEAFF.

The chain joins TRBV2 to TRBJ2-3, with D perhaps given as TRBD1 or TRBD2 (5 bases each). Germline loops: CDR1 SNHLY, CDR2 FYNNEI. The CDR3 has 14 residues. The V gene lost 6 bases and the J gene lost 2 bases, with 12 bases spanning the gap. This CDR3 reads CASRPGTPTDTQYF. As DNA, the CDR3 is TGTGCCAGCAGACCCGGGACCCCCACAGATACGCAGTATTTT.

The rearrangement uses TRBV9 and TRBJ1-4, with 7 positions matching TRBD1. In germline, CDR1 is SGDLS, CDR2 YYNGEE. With 3 bases clipped from V and 0 bases from J, the junction kept 11 bases outside the gene matches. The CDR3 runs to 18 residues. CDR3 amino acids: CASSARGQLETTNEKLFF. CDR3 DNA sequence: TGTGCCAGCAGCGCCCGGGGACAGCTAGAGACAACTAATGAAAAACTGTTTTTT.

This chain joins TRBV2 and TRBJ1-1; D is ambiguous. This CDR3 has 13 amino acids. Germline CDR1 SNHLY, CDR2 FYNNEI. V was clipped by 5 bases and J by 5 bases, with 12 bases between them. CDR3 nucleotides: TGTGCCAGCAGTTCAGACCAACGGACTGAAGCTTTCTTT. It encodes CASSSDQRTEAFF.

This chain uses TRBV6-5 with TRBJ2-7; D not certain. The CDR3 has 15 residues. V was clipped by 5 bases and J by 0 bases, with 14 bases between them. Per the germline V gene, CDR1 is MNHEY and CDR2 is SVGAGI. DNA of the CDR3: TGTGCCAGCAGTGCGTACAGCGAGAGCTCCTACGAGCAGTACTTC. It yields the protein CASSAYSESSYEQYF.

The chain combines TRBV14 with TRBJ1-2, with D possibly being TRBD1 (5 bases). Germline CDR1 SGHDN, CDR2 FVKESK. Trimming stripped 4 bases from V and 0 bases from J, with 9 bases between. The CDR3 length is 14 residues. The CDR3 DNA reads TGTGCCAGCAGCCTCGTAGGGGCTAACTATGGCTACACCTTC. Amino acids: CASSLVGANYGYTF. The whole variable domain, filled in from reference TRBV14 and TRBJ1-2, reads EAGVTQFPSHSVIEKGQTVTLRCDPISGHDNLYWYRRVMGKEIKFLLHFVKESKQDESGMPNNRFLAERTGGTYSTLKVQPAELEDSGVYFCASSLVGANYGYTFGSGTRLTVV.

The chain joins TRBV28 to TRBJ2-7; D is undetermined. From germline, CDR1 is MDHEN and CDR2 SYDVKM. This CDR3 spans 11 amino acids. The germline V and J ends were trimmed by 5 bases and 2 bases, with 4 bases remaining between them. The CDR3 sequence is CASSAPYEQYF. The CDR3 DNA reads as TGTGCCAGCAGTGCCCCCTACGAGCAGTACTTC. The full variable domain, with the rest looked up from reference TRBV28 and TRBJ2-7, is DVKVTQSSRYLVKRTGEKVFLECVQDMDHENMFWYRQDPGLGLRLIYFSYDVKMKEKGDIPEGYSVSREKKERFSLILESASTNQTSMYLCASSAPYEQYFGPGTRLTVT.

The gene calls are TRBV25-1 and TRBJ2-7, with TRBD1 matching over 7 bases. Germline V gives CDR1 MGHDK, CDR2 SYGVNS. The J segment lost 3 bases and the V segment lost 2 bases, leaving 4 bases of the junction unmatched. The CDR3 runs 14 residues. CDR3 nucleotide sequence: TGTGCCAGCAGTGAACCGGGACAGCTCTACGAGCAGTACTTC. It specifies CASSEPGQLYEQYF.

The rearrangement uses TRBV7-9 and TRBJ2-7, with 12 bases identical to TRBD1. V lost 5 bases, J lost 0 bases, and 8 bases stayed unmatched. The CDR3 runs 17 residues. Germline V lookup: CDR1 SEHNR, CDR2 FQNEAQ (reference sequence). Here the CDR3 reads CASSDGTGGRSSYEQYF. The CDR3 DNA sequence: TGTGCCAGCAGCGATGGGACAGGGGGCCGGAGCTCCTACGAGCAGTACTTC. Variable domain in full (rest from reference TRBV7-9 and TRBJ2-7): DTGVSQNPRHKITKRGQNVTFRCDPISEHNRLYWYRQTLGQGPEFLTYFQNEAQLEKSRLLSDRFSAERPKGSFSTLEIQRTEQGDSAMYLCASSDGTGGRSSYEQYFGPGTRLTVT.

The chain uses TRBV5-1 and TRBJ1-4, with a tentative D call TRBD1 (5 bases). CDR1 SGHRS and CDR2 YFSETQ come from the germline V gene. Trimming took 0 bases from V and 5 from J, leaving 11 bases between them. This CDR3 has 15 residues. The CDR3 sequence is CASSLDVGANEKLFF. CDR3 sequence (DNA): TGCGCCAGCAGCTTGGATGTAGGGGCAAATGAAAAACTGTTTTTT.

This clone came up once. The chain uses TRBV6-5 and TRBJ1-2; 9 bases agree with TRBD1. In germline, CDR1 is MNHEY, CDR2 SVGAGI. Trimming at V came to 1 base and at J to 7 bases, leaving 1 base not matched to a gene. This CDR3 comprises 13 residues. CDR3 amino acids: CASSYWDRAGYTF. In DNA form, the CDR3 reads TGTGCCAGCAGTTACTGGGACAGGGCTGGCTACACCTTC.

The CDR3 region has the DNA TGTGCCAGCAGCCTTTTCAAGAACACCGGGGAGCTGTTTTTT. It specifies CASSLFKNTGELFF. The V gene is TRBV14, the J gene TRBJ2-2; no firm D call. The germline V gene has CDR1 SGHDN and CDR2 FVKESK. The V and J ends lost 4 bases and 1 base respectively, with 7 bases between them. CDR3 length equals 14 residues. Full variable domain (outside the CDR3, taken from reference TRBV14 and TRBJ2-2): EAGVTQFPSHSVIEKGQTVTLRCDPISGHDNLYWYRRVMGKEIKFLLHFVKESKQDESGMPNNRFLAERTGGTYSTLKVQPAELEDSGVYFCASSLFKNTGELFFGEGSRLTVL.

This clone was seen only once. This chain uses TRBV7-9 with TRBJ1-1; D remains ambiguous. V was shortened by 0 bases and J by 8 bases, with 7 bases between the two germline ends. This CDR3 contains 12 residues. Germline lookup yields CDR1 SEHNR and CDR2 FQNEAQ (reference sequence). The CDR3 nucleotides read TGTGCCAGCAGCTTAGCGGGTAGGGAAGCTTTCTTT. It codes for CASSLAGREAFF. Variable domain in full (rest from reference TRBV7-9 and TRBJ1-1): DTGVSQNPRHKITKRGQNVTFRCDPISEHNRLYWYRQTLGQGPEFLTYFQNEAQLEKSRLLSDRFSAERPKGSFSTLEIQRTEQGDSAMYLCASSLAGREAFFGQGTRLTVV.

This rearrangement joins TRBV2 to TRBJ2-2; TRBD1 aligns across 9 bases. Germline trimming cut 6 bases from V and 7 bases from J; bases unmatched to any gene: 6. Germline CDR1 and CDR2: SNHLY and FYNNEI. The CDR3 runs to 14 residues. Written as DNA, the CDR3 is TGTGCCAGCAGGGGACAGGGTTTCGACGGGGAGCTGTTTTTT. This sequence encodes CASRGQGFDGELFF.

The chain combines TRBV6-6 with TRBJ2-7; D might be TRBD1 (5 bases). V was trimmed by 2 bases and J by 4 bases, leaving 9 bases between them. The CDR3 sequence is 13 residues long. Per the germline V gene, CDR1 is MNHNY and CDR2 is SVGAGI (reference sequence). The CDR3 is CASSYRQQYEQYF. The CDR3 region has the DNA TGTGCCAGCAGTTACCGACAGCAGTACGAGCAGTACTTC.

J is TRBJ1-4 and V is TRBV19; 7 bases fit TRBD1. Germline lookup yields CDR1 LNHDA and CDR2 SQIVND (reference sequence). The CDR3 runs 15 residues. With 5 bases clipped from V and 7 bases from J, the junction kept 10 bases outside the gene matches. Here the CDR3 DNA reads TGTGCCAGTAGTCATCGACAGGGTAGGGGTGAAAAACTGTTTTTT. Translation gives CASSHRQGRGEKLFF. Full variable domain (outside the CDR3, taken from reference TRBV19 and TRBJ1-4): DGGITQSPKYLFRKEGQNVTLSCEQNLNHDAMYWYRQDPGQGLRLIYYSQIVNDFQKGDIAEGYSVSREKKESFPLTVTSAQKNPTAFYLCASSHRQGRGEKLFFGSGTQLSVL.

The rearrangement uses TRBV19 and TRBJ2-2; either TRBD1 or TRBD2 may supply D (6 bases each). CDR1 is LNHDA and CDR2 is SQIVND in the germline V gene (reference sequence). The CDR3 is 14 amino acids. The V end lost 7 bases, the J end lost 5 bases, and 14 bases lay between the germline ends. As DNA, the CDR3 is TGTGCCAGTATTGCGGGACAAACAACCGGGGAGCTGTTTTTT. Its translation is CASIAGQTTGELFF. Together with reference TRBV19 and TRBJ2-2, the CDR3 gives the full variable domain: DGGITQSPKYLFRKEGQNVTLSCEQNLNHDAMYWYRQDPGQGLRLIYYSQIVNDFQKGDIAEGYSVSREKKESFPLTVTSAQKNPTAFYLCASIAGQTTGELFFGEGSRLTVL.

The V gene is TRBV6-5, the J gene TRBJ2-7; no definite D call. V shed 5 bases and J shed 2 bases, with 10 bases lying between them. This CDR3 has 13 residues. The germline gives CDR1 MNHEY, CDR2 SVGAGI. CDR3 sequence: CASSKTNTYEQYF. The CDR3 DNA is TGTGCCAGCAGTAAGACAAATACCTACGAGCAGTACTTC.

The rearrangement links TRBV19 to TRBJ2-2; 11 nucleotides align to TRBD2. Unmatched junction bases numbered 17, after V lost 7 bases and J lost 7 bases. This CDR3 is built from 18 residues. The V gene's germline CDR1 is LNHDA and CDR2 SQIVND (reference sequence). This chain's CDR3 is CASTRTATSGSIVGELFF. The CDR3, as DNA: TGTGCCAGTACCCGAACTGCAACTAGCGGGAGTATAGTCGGGGAGCTGTTTTTT.

The V call is TRBV18, the J call TRBJ2-7; 10 bases line up with TRBD1. The V gene's germline CDR1 is KGHSH and CDR2 LQKENI. This CDR3 is built from 16 residues. V gave up 2 bases and J gave up 3 bases; unmatched junction bases: 7. CDR3 amino acids: CASSPSLRDRGYEQYF. CDR3 nucleotides: TGTGCCAGCTCACCATCTTTGCGGGACAGGGGCTACGAGCAGTACTTC. The full variable domain, completed using reference TRBV18 and TRBJ2-7, is NAGVMQNPRHLVRRRGQEARLRCSPMKGHSHVYWYRQLPEEGLKFMVYLQKENIIDESGMPKERFSAEFPKEGPSILRIQQVVRGDSAAYFCASSPSLRDRGYEQYFGPGTRLTVT.

The chain employs TRBV21-1 and TRBJ2-7. TRBV21-1 is a listed pseudogene. CDR3 length equals 16 residues. The CDR3 loop reads CASSGNERTSTYEQYF. CDR3 coding DNA: TGTGCCAGCAGCGGGAATGAGCGGACATCGACCTACGAGCAGTACTTC.

The chain uses TRBV5-4 and TRBJ2-1, with D possibly matching TRBD2 (6 bases). Germline V lookup: CDR1 SGHNT, CDR2 YYREEE (reference sequence). V was cut by 3 bases and J by 4 bases, with 17 bases left in between. This CDR3 spans 16 amino acids. The CDR3 loop is CASSSGGIGIYNEQFF. The CDR3 region has the DNA TGTGCCAGCAGCTCCGGAGGGATAGGAATATACAATGAGCAGTTCTTC.

This clone was detected only once. The chain joins TRBV18 to TRBJ1-5; unclear D gene. Trimming cost V 6 bases and J 0 bases, with 9 bases left between them. The CDR3 covers 14 residues. Germline CDR1 is KGHSH and CDR2 is LQKENI. This chain's CDR3 is CASSVDVSNQPQHF. Written as DNA, the CDR3 is TGTGCCAGCTCCGTGGATGTTAGCAATCAGCCCCAGCATTTT.